This T cell receptor (gamma chain) is drawn from a study of Vδ1+ human thymocytes (dated by TCRdb to the late 2010s). About the investigation overall: The study characterised mRNA-level TRG and TRD CDR3 repertoires of highly purified Vdelta1+ thymocytes from young children as a data resource. The multiplex-based CDR3 amplicon strategy had previously been validated against 5'RACE-based CDR3 amplicon generation methods.

Thymic samples were depleted of alphabeta T cells, then CD3+ TCRVdelta1+ TCRVdelta2- thymocytes were FACS-sorted. The purity of the sorted Vdelta1+ thymocytes was between roughly 97% and 99.6%. Thymic specimens came from roughly eight paediatric patients undergoing corrective cardiac surgery, aged from about 5 days to 17 months. The thymic tissue was dispersed, and mononuclear cells were isolated using a Histopaque-1077 density gradient. The staining antibodies were anti-TCRVdelta1 clone TS8.2, anti-TCRVdelta2 clone B6, anti-CD3 clone HIT3a and anti-TCRalphabeta clone IP26. Clipping removes 3 bases from V and 6 bases from J, with 11 as the unmatched junction base count. There are 14 amino acids in the CDR3, from cysteine to phenylalanine inclusive. Of all the DNA, just the CDR3 is kept, 42 bases in frame from base 1. For CDR1 and CDR2, the germline V gene (reference sequence) lists VTNTFY and YDVSTARD.

A remark on this clone: It lacks a known antigen. No per-base quality is available; no much larger clone lies one base away.

The investigation overall reported the following: The thymic TRG and TRD repertoires appeared highly polyclonal, with Gaussian CDR3 length distributions, in contrast to the oligoclonal repertoires of peripheral blood. Despite high sort purity, 20% to 25% of thymic TRD sequences were Vdelta2 (and few Vdelta3), unlike peripheral blood Vdelta1+ controls. Because unexpected Vdelta2 sequences could lead to misinterpretation of bulk repertoire data, the authors recommended using highly purified populations and validating at the single-cell level. Numerous TRG clonotypes were shared among donors (up to about 6.9x10^3), while TRD repertoires were essentially private (a maximum of roughly 100 shared). Donors did not cluster by age or sex, so the analyses were not stratified by age or sex.

RNA extraction was carried out with the RNeasy mini kit, and reverse transcription was then done using Superscript III. To generate the CDR3 amplicons, a multiplex PCR was run using pooled V-gene forward primers together with a constant-region reverse primer that carried Illumina adaptor overhangs. After gel purification, amplicons were indexed with Nextera index primers over about 8 extra PCR cycles and were then purified with AMPure XP beads. Libraries were sequenced on an Illumina MiSeq with paired-end 250 bp reads, dual indexing and around 19% PhiX spike-in. The original pipeline was this. FastQC was used to quality check the reads, while ea-utils fastq-join merged the TRG read pairs. IMGT/HighV-QUEST was used to annotate sequences, retaining only productive sequences with an unambiguous V-gene assignment, and each clonotype was defined by an identical CDR3 sequence. VDJtools 1.1.1, tcR 2.2.3, Treemap and vegan Shannon diversity in R 3.4.4 were used for downstream analysis. For TCRdb, the public reads were processed anew by CATT, and duplicate DNA sequences were folded into one row. TCRdb assigned the V and J calls; the authors' analysis was not used. The sample table contains 9,000 or so gamma-chain clones; only one count was recorded for less than 70% of them. Of the sample, about 1.5% falls within the top ten clones.

The chain employs TRGV3 and TRGJ1 or TRGJ2. No J gene was available from TCRdb, and it was assigned here by a germline match of the DNA. Input material: Vdelta1+ gamma-delta thymocytes from the thymus. The label giving this sample's cell subset or site can be read as: FACS-sorted CD3+ TCRalphabeta- TCRVdelta1+ TCRVdelta2- thymocytes. This clonotype was obtained from a girl younger than two who had congenital heart surgery. The DNA is as follows: TGTGCCACCTGGGACTACGCATATAGTTATAAGAAACTCTTT. Its protein is CATWDYAYSYKKLF.